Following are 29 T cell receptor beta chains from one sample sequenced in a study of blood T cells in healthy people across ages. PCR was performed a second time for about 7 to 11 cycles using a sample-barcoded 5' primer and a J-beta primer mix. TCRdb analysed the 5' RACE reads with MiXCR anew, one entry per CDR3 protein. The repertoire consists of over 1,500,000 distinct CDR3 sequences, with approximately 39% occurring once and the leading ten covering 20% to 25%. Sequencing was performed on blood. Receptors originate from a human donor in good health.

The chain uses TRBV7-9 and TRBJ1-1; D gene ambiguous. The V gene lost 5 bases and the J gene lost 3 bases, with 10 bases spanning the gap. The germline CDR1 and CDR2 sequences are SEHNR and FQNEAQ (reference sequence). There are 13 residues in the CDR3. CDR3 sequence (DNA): TGTGCCAGCAGCGGGCGGTACGACACTGAAGCTTTCTTT. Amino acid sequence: CASSGRYDTEAFF.

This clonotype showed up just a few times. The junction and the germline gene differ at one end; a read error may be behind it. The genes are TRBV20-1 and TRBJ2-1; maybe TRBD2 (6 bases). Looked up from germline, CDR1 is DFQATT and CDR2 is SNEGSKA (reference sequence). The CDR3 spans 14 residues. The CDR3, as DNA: TGCAGTGCTAGGAGAGGGGACTCCTCCAATGAGCAGTTCTTC. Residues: CSARRGDSSNEQFF.

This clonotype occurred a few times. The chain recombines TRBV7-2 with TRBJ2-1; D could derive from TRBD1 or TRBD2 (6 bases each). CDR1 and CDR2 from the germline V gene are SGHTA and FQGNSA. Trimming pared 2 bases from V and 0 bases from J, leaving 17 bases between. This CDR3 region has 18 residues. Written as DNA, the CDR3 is TGTGCCAGCAGCTTACTCAGTGTTGGAGGGGGCTCCTACAATGAGCAGTTCTTC. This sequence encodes CASSLLSVGGGSYNEQFF.

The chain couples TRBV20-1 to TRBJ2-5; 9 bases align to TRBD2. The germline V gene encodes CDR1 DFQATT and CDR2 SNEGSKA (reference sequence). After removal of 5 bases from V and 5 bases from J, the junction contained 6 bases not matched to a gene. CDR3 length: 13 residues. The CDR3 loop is CSAPRGGIETQYF. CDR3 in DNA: TGCAGTGCTCCGCGGGGGGGGATTGAGACCCAGTACTTC.

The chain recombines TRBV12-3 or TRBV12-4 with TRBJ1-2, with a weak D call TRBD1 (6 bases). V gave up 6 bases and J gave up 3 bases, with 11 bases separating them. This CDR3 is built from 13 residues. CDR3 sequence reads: CASSQGHDYGYTF. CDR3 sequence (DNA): TGTGCCAGCAGCCAGGGACACGACTATGGCTACACCTTC.

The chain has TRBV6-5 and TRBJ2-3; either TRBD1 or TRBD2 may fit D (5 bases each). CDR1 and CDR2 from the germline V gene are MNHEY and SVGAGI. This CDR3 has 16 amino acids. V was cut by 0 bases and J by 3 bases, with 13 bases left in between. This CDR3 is CASSYSWDLGTDTQYF. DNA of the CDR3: TGTGCCAGCAGTTACTCGTGGGACCTGGGGACAGATACGCAGTATTTT.

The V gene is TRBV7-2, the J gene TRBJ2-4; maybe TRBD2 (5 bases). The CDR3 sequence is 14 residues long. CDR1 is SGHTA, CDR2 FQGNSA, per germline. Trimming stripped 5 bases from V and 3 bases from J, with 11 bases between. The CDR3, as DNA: TGTGCCAGCAGCCGGGGTGCGGACAAAAACATTCAGTACTTC. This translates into CASSRGADKNIQYF. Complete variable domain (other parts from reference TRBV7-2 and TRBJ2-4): GAGVSQSPSNKVTEKGKDVELRCDPISGHTALYWYRQSLGQGLEFLIYFQGNSAPDKSGLPSDRFSAERTGGSVSTLTIQRTQQEDSAVYLCASSRGADKNIQYFGAGTRLSVL.

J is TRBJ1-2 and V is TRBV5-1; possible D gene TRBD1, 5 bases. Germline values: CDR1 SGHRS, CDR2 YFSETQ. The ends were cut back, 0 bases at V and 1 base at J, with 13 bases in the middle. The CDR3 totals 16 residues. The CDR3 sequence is CASSLGTGVLNYGYTF. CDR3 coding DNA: TGCGCCAGCAGCTTGGGTACAGGAGTTCTTAACTATGGCTACACCTTC.

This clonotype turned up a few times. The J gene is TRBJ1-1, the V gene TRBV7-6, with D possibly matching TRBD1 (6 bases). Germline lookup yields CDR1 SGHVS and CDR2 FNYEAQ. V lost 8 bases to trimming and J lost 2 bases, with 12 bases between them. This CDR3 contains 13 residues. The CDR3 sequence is CASQGHSNTEAFF. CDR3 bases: TGTGCCAGCCAGGGGCACTCTAACACTGAAGCTTTCTTT.

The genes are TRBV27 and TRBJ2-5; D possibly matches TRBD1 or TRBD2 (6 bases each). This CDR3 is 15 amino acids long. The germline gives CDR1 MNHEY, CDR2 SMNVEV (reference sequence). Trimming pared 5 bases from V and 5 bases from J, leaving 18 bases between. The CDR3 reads CASSPGPGADETQYF. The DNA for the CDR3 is TGTGCCAGCAGTCCAGGCCCGGGGGCCGATGAGACCCAGTACTTC.

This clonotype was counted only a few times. The CDR3 reads CASSVHPRSGGALNEQFF. The CDR3 DNA is TGTGCCAGCAGCGTACACCCGAGGAGCGGGGGGGCCTTGAATGAGCAGTTCTTC. The chain employs TRBV7-9 and TRBJ2-1, with 10 nucleotides matching TRBD2. After removal of 5 bases from V and 7 bases from J, the junction contained 17 bases not matched to a gene. CDR1 is SEHNR and CDR2 is FQNEAQ in the germline V gene (reference sequence). The CDR3 has 18 residues.

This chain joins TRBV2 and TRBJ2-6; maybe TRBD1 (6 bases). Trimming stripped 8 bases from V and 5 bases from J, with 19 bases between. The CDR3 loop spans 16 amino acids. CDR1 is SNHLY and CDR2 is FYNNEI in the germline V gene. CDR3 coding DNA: TGTGCCAGCGCCCTATCCAGGGGTATTAGGGCCAACGTCCTGACTTTC. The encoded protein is CASALSRGIRANVLTF.

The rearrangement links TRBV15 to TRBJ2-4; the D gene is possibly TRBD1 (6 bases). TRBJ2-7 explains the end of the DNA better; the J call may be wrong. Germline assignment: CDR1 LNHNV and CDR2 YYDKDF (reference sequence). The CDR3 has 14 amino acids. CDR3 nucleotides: TGTGCCACCGCGGCAGGGGCTAACCAAGACGAGCAGTACTTC. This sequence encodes CATAAGANQDEQYF.

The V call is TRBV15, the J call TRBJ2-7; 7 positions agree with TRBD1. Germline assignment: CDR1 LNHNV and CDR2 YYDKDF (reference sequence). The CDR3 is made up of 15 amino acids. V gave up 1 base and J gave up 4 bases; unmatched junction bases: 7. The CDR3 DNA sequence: TGTGCCACCAGCAGAGGGTGGACAGGAAAATACGAGCAGTACTTC. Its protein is CATSRGWTGKYEQYF. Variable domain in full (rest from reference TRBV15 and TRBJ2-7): DAMVIQNPRYQVTQFGKPVTLSCSQTLNHNVMYWYQQKSSQAPKLLFHYYDKDFNNEADTPDNFQSRRPNTSFCFLDIRSPGLGDTAMYLCATSRGWTGKYEQYFGPGTRLTVT.

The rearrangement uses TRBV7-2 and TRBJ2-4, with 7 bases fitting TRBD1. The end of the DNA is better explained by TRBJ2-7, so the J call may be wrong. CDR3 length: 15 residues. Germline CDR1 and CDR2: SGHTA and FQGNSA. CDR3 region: CASSPTLTGTREQYF. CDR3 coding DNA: TGTGCCAGCAGCCCAACTCTGACAGGGACGCGCGAGCAGTACTTC.

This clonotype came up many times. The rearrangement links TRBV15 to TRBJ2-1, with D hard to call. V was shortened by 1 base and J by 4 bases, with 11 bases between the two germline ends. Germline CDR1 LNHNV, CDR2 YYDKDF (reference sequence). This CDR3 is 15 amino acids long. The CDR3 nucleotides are TGTGCCACCAGCAGAGCGGCGAGCGCGTACAATGAGCAGTTCTTC. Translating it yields CATSRAASAYNEQFF.

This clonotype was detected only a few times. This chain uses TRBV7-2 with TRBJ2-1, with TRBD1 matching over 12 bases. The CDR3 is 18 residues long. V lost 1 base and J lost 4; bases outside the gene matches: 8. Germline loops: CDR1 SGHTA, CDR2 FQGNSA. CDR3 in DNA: TGTGCCAGCAGCTTAGTCAGAGGGACAGGGGGCCGTTACAATGAGCAGTTCTTC. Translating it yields CASSLVRGTGGRYNEQFF.

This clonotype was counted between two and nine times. In nucleotides, the CDR3 is TGTGCCAGCAGGGACAGGGAGGGCTACGAGCAGTACTTC. Encoded protein: CASRDREGYEQYF. The J gene is TRBJ2-7, the V gene TRBV27; perhaps TRBD1 as D (8 bases). This CDR3 has 13 residues. The germline CDR1 and CDR2 sequences are MNHEY and SMNVEV (reference sequence). V was clipped by 6 bases and J by 3 bases, with 12 bases between them.

Here the CDR3 DNA reads TGCAGTGCTAGAGACCCGGCAGCACAAAGAAACATTCAGTACTTC. The encoded protein is CSARDPAAQRNIQYF. This sequence joins TRBV20-1 and TRBJ2-4; D not resolved. Germline V gene lookup returns CDR1 DFQATT and CDR2 SNEGSKA (reference sequence). V lost 0 bases to trimming and J lost 6 bases, with 15 bases between them. This CDR3 is built from 15 residues.

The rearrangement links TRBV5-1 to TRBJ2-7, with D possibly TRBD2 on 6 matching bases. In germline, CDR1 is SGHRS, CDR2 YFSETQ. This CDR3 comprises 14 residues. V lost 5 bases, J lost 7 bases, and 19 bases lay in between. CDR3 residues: CASSVGTQILEQYF. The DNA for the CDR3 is TGCGCCAGCAGTGTAGGGACTCAGATCCTGGAGCAGTACTTC.

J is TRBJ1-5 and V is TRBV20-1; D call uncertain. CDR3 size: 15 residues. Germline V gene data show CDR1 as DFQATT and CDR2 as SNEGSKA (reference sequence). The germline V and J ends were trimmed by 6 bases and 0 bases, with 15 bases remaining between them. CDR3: CSARGDHYSNQPQHF. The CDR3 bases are TGCAGTGCCCGAGGAGACCACTATAGCAATCAGCCCCAGCATTTT.

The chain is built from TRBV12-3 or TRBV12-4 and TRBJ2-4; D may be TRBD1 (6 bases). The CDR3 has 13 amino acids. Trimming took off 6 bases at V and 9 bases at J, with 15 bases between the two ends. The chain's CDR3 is CASSQGGEGIQYF. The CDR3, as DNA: TGTGCCAGCAGCCAAGGGGGTGAAGGCATTCAGTACTTC.

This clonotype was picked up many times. In DNA, the CDR3 is TGCAGTGCTTCACAGGAACCCTACGAGCAGTACTTC. Translated: CSASQEPYEQYF. This chain uses TRBV20-1 with TRBJ2-7; a possible D gene is TRBD1 (5 bases). This CDR3 region has 12 residues. Per the germline V gene, CDR1 is DFQATT and CDR2 is SNEGSKA (reference sequence). Trimming removed 5 bases from V and 2 bases from J, with 10 bases in between.

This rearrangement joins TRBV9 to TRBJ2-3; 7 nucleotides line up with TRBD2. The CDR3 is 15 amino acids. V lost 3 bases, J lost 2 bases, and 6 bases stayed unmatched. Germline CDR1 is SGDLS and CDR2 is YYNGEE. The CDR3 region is CASSGLGGVTDTQYF. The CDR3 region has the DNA TGTGCCAGCAGCGGCCTGGGGGGGGTCACAGATACGCAGTATTTT.

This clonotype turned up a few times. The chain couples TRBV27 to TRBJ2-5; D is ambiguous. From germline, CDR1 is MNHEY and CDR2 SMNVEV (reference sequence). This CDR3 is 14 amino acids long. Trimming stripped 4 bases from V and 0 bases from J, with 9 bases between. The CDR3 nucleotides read TGTGCCAGCAGTTCTAATATGTACCAAGAGACCCAGTACTTC. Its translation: CASSSNMYQETQYF.

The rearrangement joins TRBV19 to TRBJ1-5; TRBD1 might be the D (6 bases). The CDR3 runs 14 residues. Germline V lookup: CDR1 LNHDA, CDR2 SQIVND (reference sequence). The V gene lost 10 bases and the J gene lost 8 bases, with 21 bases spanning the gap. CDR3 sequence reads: CANQRRGSLEPQHF. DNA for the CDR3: TGTGCCAACCAGAGGAGGGGGTCCCTCGAGCCCCAGCATTTT.

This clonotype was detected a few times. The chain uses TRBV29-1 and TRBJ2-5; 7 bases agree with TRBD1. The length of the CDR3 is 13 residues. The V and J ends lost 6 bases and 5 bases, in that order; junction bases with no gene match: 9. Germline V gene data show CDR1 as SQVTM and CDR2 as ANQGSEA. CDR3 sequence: CSVFRDSYETQYF. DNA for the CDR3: TGCAGCGTGTTTCGGGACAGTTATGAGACCCAGTACTTC.

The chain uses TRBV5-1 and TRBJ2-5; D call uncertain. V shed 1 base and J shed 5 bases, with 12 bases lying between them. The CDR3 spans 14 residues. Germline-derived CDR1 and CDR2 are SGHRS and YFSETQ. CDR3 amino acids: CASSLTVPVETQYF. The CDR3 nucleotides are TGCGCCAGCAGCTTGACAGTACCTGTCGAGACCCAGTACTTC. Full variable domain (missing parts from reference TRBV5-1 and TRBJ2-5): KAGVTQTPRYLIKTRGQQVTLSCSPISGHRSVSWYQQTPGQGLQFLFEYFSETQRNKGNFPGRFSGRQFSNSRSEMNVSTLELGDSALYLCASSLTVPVETQYFGPGTRLLVL.

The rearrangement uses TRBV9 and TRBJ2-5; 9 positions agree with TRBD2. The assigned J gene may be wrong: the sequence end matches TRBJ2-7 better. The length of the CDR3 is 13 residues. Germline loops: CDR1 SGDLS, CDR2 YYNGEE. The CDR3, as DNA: TGTGCCAGCAGCGTTGGACTAGCGAGCGAGCAGTACTTC. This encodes CASSVGLASEQYF.